A selection of T cell receptor beta chains follows, all from one sample in a study of low-dose radiotherapy and immunotherapy resistance in tumors. TCRdb reprocessed the reads via MiXCR and lists one record per CDR3 protein. This sample carries about 46,000 distinct CDR3 sequences, about 11% of them seen once, and the ten largest clones take approximately 6.2%. The sequenced sample was PBMCs, obtained before treatment. These receptors came from a female donor with ovarian cancer. Each CDR3 is given with its conserved first and last residue. A D gene is named only where the DNA matches it firmly. For some rows the clone size is stated as once, few or many, or as a class when expanded; others skip it.

size | J | V | D | CDR3 | DNA
many | TRBJ2-2 | TRBV3-1 | - | CASSEWGPNTGELFF | TGTGCCAGCAGCGAATGGGGACCGAACACCGGGGAGCTGTTTTTT
many | TRBJ1-4 | TRBV3-1 | - | CASSQERAQTGREKLFF | TGTGCCAGCAGCCAAGAGAGGGCACAGACCGGAAGGGAAAAACTGTTTTTT
many | TRBJ2-3 | TRBV2 | - | CASSETGTDTQYF | TGTGCCAGCAGTGAGACAGGCACAGATACGCAGTATTTT
few | TRBJ1-3 | TRBV19 | - | CASLKDPFDTIYF | TGTGCCAGTTTAAAGGACCCGTTTGACACCATATATTTT
- | TRBJ1-1 | TRBV20-1 | - | CSARGTLGMNTEAFF | TGCAGTGCTAGAGGGACCTTAGGTATGAACACTGAAGCTTTCTTT
many | TRBJ1-1 | TRBV6-4 | TRBD1 | CASRTETGEAFF | TGTGCCAGCAGGACCGAGACAGGGGAAGCTTTCTTT
many | TRBJ1-4 | TRBV20-1 | - | CSARDRRDNEELFF | TGCAGTGCTAGAGATCGGCGGGATAATGAAGAACTGTTTTTT
many | TRBJ2-7 | TRBV2 | - | CASSDVRGGPYF | TGTGCCAGCAGTGATGTTCGCGGAGGGCCGTACTTC
many | TRBJ2-3 | TRBV18 | - | CASSPQMRGRSTDTQYF | TGTGCCAGCTCACCCCAAATGCGGGGGCGTAGCACAGATACGCAGTATTTT
many | TRBJ2-3 | TRBV5-1 | TRBD1 | CASRIRTGGSDTQYF | TGCGCCAGCCGCATACGGACAGGGGGGTCAGATACGCAGTATTTT
many | TRBJ2-3 | TRBV12-3/TRBV12-4 | - | CASSFWASTDTQYF | TGTGCCAGCAGTTTTTGGGCGAGCACAGATACGCAGTATTTT
many | TRBJ1-1 | TRBV2 | TRBD1 | CASKGQGDTEAFF | TGTGCCAGCAAGGGACAGGGTGACACTGAAGCTTTCTTT
many | TRBJ2-3 | TRBV28 | TRBD2 | CASSGGLAVSTDTQYF | TGTGCCAGCAGTGGGGGACTAGCGGTTAGCACAGATACGCAGTATTTT
many | TRBJ2-3 | TRBV29-1 | TRBD2 | CSWGGGADTQYF | TGCAGCTGGGGCGGGGGAGCAGATACGCAGTATTTT
many | TRBJ1-1 | TRBV28 | TRBD1 | CASSRSPGQGLGAFF | TGTGCCAGCAGCCGTAGTCCCGGACAGGGCCTTGGAGCTTTCTTT
many | TRBJ2-1 | TRBV5-1 | TRBD2 | CASRSSGNEQFF | TGCGCCAGCAGGAGTAGCGGGAATGAGCAGTTCTTC
many | TRBJ2-7 | TRBV4-1 | - | CASSQDRARVDEQYF | TGCGCCAGCAGCCAAGATAGGGCCAGGGTCGACGAGCAGTACTTC
many | TRBJ1-1 | TRBV30 | - | CAWGNTNEAFF | TGTGCCTGGGGGAACACGAATGAAGCTTTCTTT
many | TRBJ2-5 | TRBV30 | - | CAWGDQETQYF | TGTGCCTGGGGGGATCAAGAGACCCAGTACTTC
many | TRBJ2-1 | TRBV19 | - | CASSIGQGYNEQFF | TGTGCCAGTAGTATCGGTCAGGGGTACAATGAGCAGTTCTTC
many | TRBJ1-1 | TRBV2 | - | CASSVGQKAFF | TGTGCCAGCAGTGTAGGCCAAAAAGCTTTCTTT
- | TRBJ2-1 | TRBV20-1 | - | CSATDPQRGNEQFF | TGCAGTGCTACCGACCCACAGAGGGGTAATGAGCAGTTCTTC
many | TRBJ2-7 | TRBV9 | TRBD1 | CASSVGQGSPYEQYF | TGTGCCAGCAGCGTAGGACAGGGGAGTCCCTACGAGCAGTACTTC
many | TRBJ1-2 | TRBV7-2 | - | CASSPGGALNYGYTF | TGTGCCAGCAGCCCGGGGGGGGCCTTAAACTATGGCTACACCTTC
many | TRBJ2-5 | TRBV28 | - | CASSSPSRQYF | TGTGCCAGCAGTTCCCCCTCGCGCCAGTACTTC
many | TRBJ1-1 | TRBV12-3/TRBV12-4 | - | CASSPGWGGDTEAFF | TGTGCCAGCAGTCCCGGGTGGGGGGGGGACACTGAAGCTTTCTTT
many | TRBJ1-2 | TRBV20-1 | - | CSAVPDRRNYGYTF | TGCAGTGCTGTTCCAGACAGGAGAAACTATGGCTACACCTTC
many | TRBJ2-4 | TRBV28 | - | CASSHLDWGAKNIQYF | TGTGCCAGCAGCCATCTCGATTGGGGGGCCAAAAACATTCAGTACTTC
many | TRBJ2-5 | TRBV30 | - | CAWSVIAQTQETQYF | TGTGCCTGGAGTGTGATTGCCCAGACGCAAGAGACCCAGTACTTC
many | TRBJ2-5 | TRBV30 | - | CAWTRKGSELYF | TGTGCCTGGACTAGGAAGGGCAGCGAGTTGTACTTC
- | TRBJ1-5 | TRBV5-1 | - | CASSLEGLGQPQHF | TGCGCCAGCAGCTTAGAGGGGTTGGGTCAGCCCCAGCATTTT
few | TRBJ2-7 | TRBV5-1 | - | CASSLFWDPSYEQYF | TGCGCCAGCAGCTTGTTTTGGGACCCCTCCTACGAGCAGTACTTC
many | TRBJ2-2 | TRBV19 | TRBD1 | CASSTHGQGSTGELFF | TGTGCCAGTAGTACCCACGGACAGGGATCCACCGGGGAGCTGTTTTTT
many | TRBJ1-2 | TRBV30 | - | CAWREQGLGYGYTF | TGTGCCTGGAGGGAGCAGGGCTTGGGCTATGGCTACACCTTC
many | TRBJ2-5 | TRBV7-3 | - | CASSLNLYETQYF | TGTGCCAGCAGCTTAAACCTATACGAGACCCAGTACTTC
many | TRBJ2-5 | TRBV7-8 | - | CASSDAAKETQYF | TGTGCCAGCAGCGACGCAGCAAAAGAGACCCAGTACTTC
many | TRBJ2-3 | TRBV7-3 | TRBD2 | CASSLIGRLAGGPDTQYF | TGTGCCAGCAGCTTAATCGGGAGGCTAGCGGGAGGGCCGGATACGCAGTATTTT
- | TRBJ2-1 | TRBV19 | - | CASQGAGGSYNEQFF | TGTGCCTCTCAGGGGGCGGGGGGCTCCTACAATGAGCAGTTCTTC
many | TRBJ1-2 | TRBV27 | - | CASSAVGIGNGYTF | TGTGCCAGCAGTGCCGTGGGGATCGGGAATGGCTACACCTTC
many | TRBJ1-6 | TRBV7-2 | - | CASSLVGQNNSPLHF | TGTGCCAGCAGCTTAGTTGGGCAGAATAATTCACCCCTCCACTTT
many | TRBJ1-2 | TRBV6-2/TRBV6-3 | - | CASSYVGSYGYTF | TGTGCCAGCAGTTACGTGGGTTCATATGGCTACACCTTC
many | TRBJ2-1 | TRBV20-1 | TRBD2 | CSAREGVGSGGILYEQFF | TGCAGTGCTAGAGAGGGCGTCGGGAGCGGGGGCATATTATATGAGCAGTTCTTC
many | TRBJ2-1 | TRBV2 | - | CASSNHGAMDNEQFF | TGTGCCAGCAGTAACCACGGGGCGATGGACAATGAGCAGTTCTTC
many | TRBJ2-1 | TRBV6-8 | - | CASSYSGEAPHSYNEQFF | TGTGCCAGCAGTTACTCTGGAGAGGCACCCCATTCCTACAATGAGCAGTTCTTC
many | TRBJ2-7 | TRBV20-1 | - | CSATRWKASYEQYF | TGCAGTGCCACGCGGTGGAAGGCGTCCTACGAGCAGTACTTC
few | TRBJ1-6 | TRBV25-1 | - | CASSDRNSPLHF | TGTGCCAGCAGTGATCGGAATTCACCCCTCCACTTT
once | TRBJ2-7 | TRBV15 | - | CATSRVRGTAYEQYF | TGTGCCACCAGCAGAGTGAGAGGAACCGCCTACGAGCAGTACTTC
many | TRBJ1-1 | TRBV19 | - | CASTLEGLNTEAFF | TGTGCCAGTACCCTCGAGGGTCTGAACACTGAAGCTTTCTTT